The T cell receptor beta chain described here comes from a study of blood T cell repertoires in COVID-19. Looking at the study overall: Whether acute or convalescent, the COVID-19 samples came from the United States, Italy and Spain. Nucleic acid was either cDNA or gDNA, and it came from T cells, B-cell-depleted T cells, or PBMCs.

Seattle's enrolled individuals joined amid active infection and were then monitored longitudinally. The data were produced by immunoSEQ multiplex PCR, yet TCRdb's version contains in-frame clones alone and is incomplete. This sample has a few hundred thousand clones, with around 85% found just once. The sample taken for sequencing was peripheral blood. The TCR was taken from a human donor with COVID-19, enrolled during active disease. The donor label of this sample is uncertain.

This CDR3 reads CASSSQGEEPFF. As DNA, the CDR3 is TGTGCCAGCAGTTCCCAAGGGGAGGAGCCTTTCTTT. This chain connects TRBV28 to TRBJ1-1; possible D gene TRBD1, 5 bases. CDR3 length: 12 residues. V was trimmed by 4 bases and J by 12 bases, leaving 15 bases between them. Germline assignment: CDR1 MDHEN and CDR2 SYDVKM.